A single sample is the source of the 10 T cell receptor beta chains below, sequenced in a study of human T cells and chemical hapten exposure. TCRdb itself ran the RACE reads through MiXCR, one entry per CDR3 protein. Of some 81,000 distinct CDR3 sequences in the sample, over 6% were seen once. Time point of the sample: patch test 1, 2 weeks after DPC sensitization. Treatment denoted: therapeutic diphenylcyclopropenone sensitization with weekly scalp DPC. The sample in question was whole blood, obtained in connection with sensitization to the hapten diphenylcyclopropenone (DPC). The receptors here all came from a woman in her 30s with alopecia areata. Some clones in this sample may be carry-over from other donors' samples.

This chain uses TRBV9 with TRBJ1-4; D is perhaps TRBD1 (6 bases). The CDR3 is made up of 15 amino acids. The V end lost 6 bases, the J end lost 3 bases, and 15 bases lay between the germline ends. Germline assignment: CDR1 SGDLS and CDR2 YYNGEE. CDR3 amino acids: CASTGGGGANEKLFF. The CDR3 nucleotides read TGTGCCAGCACCGGAGGGGGGGGGGCTAATGAAAAACTGTTTTTT.

This clonotype was seen a handful of times. The chain recombines TRBV7-9 with TRBJ2-7; D uncertain. Germline V gene data show CDR1 as SEHNR and CDR2 as FQNEAQ (reference sequence). The CDR3 is 12 residues long. V was trimmed by 3 bases and J by 4 bases, leaving 7 bases between them. CDR3 loop: CASSLQRYEQYF. The DNA for the CDR3 is TGTGCCAGCAGCTTGCAGCGATACGAGCAGTACTTC.

The table lists this clonotype with many counts. The chain is built from TRBV10-3 and TRBJ2-4, with TRBD2 as a possible D gene (6 bases). Looked up from germline, CDR1 is ENHRY and CDR2 is SYGVKD. The V end was cut by 2 bases, the J end by 3 bases, with 14 bases between. The CDR3 sequence is 16 residues long. CDR3: CAISETATGDKNIQYF. Here the CDR3 DNA reads TGTGCCATCAGTGAGACAGCCACGGGGGACAAAAACATTCAGTACTTC.

This clonotype was detected ten times or more. This chain links TRBV5-1 with TRBJ2-5, with D perhaps matching TRBD1 or TRBD2 (5 bases each). The CDR3 length is 13 residues. Germline V gene data show CDR1 as SGHRS and CDR2 as YFSETQ. V lost 1 base and J lost 4, with 8 bases in between. CDR3 in DNA: TGCGCCAGCAGCTTGAATGGGGGAGAGACCCAGTACTTC. The encoded protein is CASSLNGGETQYF.

This clonotype has a count of ten or more. The chain links TRBV29-1 to TRBJ2-2, with D perhaps assigned TRBD1 or TRBD2 (5 bases each). The CDR3 totals 13 residues. Germline V gene lookup returns CDR1 SQVTM and CDR2 ANQGSEA. V was cut by 3 bases and J by 5 bases, with 10 bases left in between. Written as DNA, the CDR3 is TGCAGCGTTGATGGGGGTCGGACCGGGGAGCTGTTTTTT. It specifies CSVDGGRTGELFF.

This clonotype showed up just a few times. The chain joins TRBV9 to TRBJ1-5; D ambiguous. V lost 0 bases to trimming and J lost 3 bases, with 4 bases between them. Germline CDR1 reads SGDLS; CDR2 reads YYNGEE. The CDR3 is made up of 13 amino acids. The CDR3 DNA sequence: TGTGCCAGCAGCGTAGGGGCCAATCAGCCCCAGCATTTT. As protein: CASSVGANQPQHF. Drawing the rest from reference TRBV9 and TRBJ1-5, the complete variable domain is DSGVTQTPKHLITATGQRVTLRCSPRSGDLSVYWYQQSLDQGLQFLIQYYNGEERAKGNILERFSAQQFPDLHSELNLSSLELGDSALYFCASSVGANQPQHFGDGTRLSIL.

The table lists this clonotype with many counts. V gene TRBV2 combines with J gene TRBJ1-2; D might be TRBD1 (5 bases). The V end lost 4 bases, the J end lost 4 bases, and 13 bases lay between the germline ends. The V gene's germline CDR1 is SNHLY and CDR2 FYNNEI. The CDR3 has 14 amino acids. CDR3 residues: CASSVGGKSYGYTF. CDR3 nucleotide sequence: TGTGCCAGCAGTGTTGGGGGTAAAAGCTATGGCTACACCTTC.

A few counts support this clonotype. V usage is TRBV20-1 and J usage is TRBJ1-1, with 9 bases aligning to TRBD1. CDR3 length equals 13 residues. The V gene end was trimmed by 4 bases and the J gene end by 5 bases; junction bases not matched to a gene: 5. CDR1 is DFQATT, CDR2 SNEGSKA, per germline (reference sequence). The CDR3 DNA reads TGCAGTGCTAAGCGACAGGGGGATACTGAAGCTTTCTTT. Protein: CSAKRQGDTEAFF.

This clonotype was seen many times. The chain combines TRBV20-1 with TRBJ2-7; D gene uncertain. The CDR3 runs 14 residues. Germline CDR1 DFQATT, CDR2 SNEGSKA (reference sequence). V lost 6 bases to trimming and J lost 1 base, with 16 bases between them. The CDR3, as DNA: TGCAGTGCCCTCACTGACTCGAGGTCCTACGAGCAGTACTTC. Translation: CSALTDSRSYEQYF.

The table lists this clonotype with many counts. The rearrangement joins TRBV29-1 to TRBJ1-2; 8 bases are a match to TRBD1. V gave up 6 bases and J gave up 8 bases; unmatched junction bases: 11. This CDR3 comprises 13 residues. Germline V gene data show CDR1 as SQVTM and CDR2 as ANQGSEA. This CDR3 reads CSVQTGGGTGYTF. The CDR3 bases are TGCAGCGTCCAAACAGGGGGAGGGACGGGCTACACCTTC.